Below, one T cell receptor beta chain is given with its context. Its matching antigen is unknown. This sample was included in a study of OX40 agonist ivuxolimab in advanced cancers. About the research overall: Ivuxolimab, an antibody acting as an agonist of OX40 (CD134), was used to treat patients. Broader study findings: Averaged across samples, CD8+ T cells carried more expanded clones than CD4+ did. At 0.1 to 3.0 mg/kg, CD4+ and CD8+ blood T cells expanded clonally by week 6.

Assay used: immunoSEQ multiplex PCR; TCRdb lists only in-frame clones, some missing. The data hold around 18,000 clones, with roughly 72% observed a single time. Looked up from germline, CDR1 is SGDLS and CDR2 is YYNGEE. The germline V and J ends were trimmed by 4 bases and 10 bases, with 12 bases remaining between them. The CDR3 consists of 13 residues. With autoimmune disease history or systemic immunosuppression, patients were excluded. The clonotype was recovered from an adult with an advanced solid tumor such as melanoma, head and neck, liver or kidney cancer. This sequence joins TRBV9 and TRBJ1-6; weak D call: TRBD1 (6 bases). The specimen comprised CD4+ or CD8+ T cells sorted from blood, sampled in a trial of the OX40 agonist ivuxolimab. The CDR3 loop is CASSPSGGSPLHF. CDR3 nucleotides: TGTGCCAGCAGCCCATCGGGGGGCTCACCCCTCCACTTT. Supplemented by reference TRBV9 and TRBJ1-6, the full variable domain reads DSGVTQTPKHLITATGQRVTLRCSPRSGDLSVYWYQQSLDQGLQFLIQYYNGEERAKGNILERFSAQQFPDLHSELNLSSLELGDSALYFCASSPSGGSPLHFGNGTRLTVT.